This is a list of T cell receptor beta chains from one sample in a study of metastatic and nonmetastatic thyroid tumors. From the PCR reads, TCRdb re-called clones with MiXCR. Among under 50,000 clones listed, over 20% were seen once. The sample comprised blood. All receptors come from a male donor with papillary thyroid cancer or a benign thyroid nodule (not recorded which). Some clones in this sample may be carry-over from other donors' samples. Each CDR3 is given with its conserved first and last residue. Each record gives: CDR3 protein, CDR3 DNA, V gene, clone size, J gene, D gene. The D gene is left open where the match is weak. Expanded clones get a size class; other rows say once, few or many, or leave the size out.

CASSLEQISYEQYF TGTGCCAGCAGTTTGGAACAGATCTCCTACGAGCAGTACTTC TRBV28 many TRBJ2-7 NA
CASSQTGTSVYNEQFF TGTGCCAGCAGCCAGACCGGGACTAGCGTTTACAATGAGCAGTTCTTC TRBV4-2 many TRBJ2-1 TRBD2
CASSQDHHGRGSDEQFF TGCGCCAGCAGCCAAGACCACCACGGCAGGGGTTCAGATGAGCAGTTCTTC TRBV4-1 NA TRBJ2-1 NA
CASSRTGQGDYGYTF TGTGCCAGCAGCAGAACCGGACAGGGTGACTATGGCTACACCTTC TRBV3-1 many TRBJ1-2 TRBD1
CASSRDYEQYF TGTGCCAGCAGCCGGGACTACGAGCAGTACTTC TRBV7-9 medium-sized TRBJ2-7 NA
CASSLEGNYYEQYF TGTGCCAGCAGCTTAGAGGGGAATTACTACGAGCAGTACTTC TRBV7-2 few TRBJ2-7 NA
CASSLSPQRGVQADVLTF TGTGCCAGCAGTTTATCGCCCCAACGGGGGGTCCAGGCCGACGTCCTGACTTTC TRBV27 many TRBJ2-6 TRBD2
CASSLWTLDGYTF TGTGCCAGCAGCCTTTGGACCCTAGATGGCTACACCTTC TRBV7-2 NA TRBJ1-2 NA
CASSLDGTSGRVKYF TGTGCCAGCAGCTTAGATGGGACTAGCGGGAGGGTAAAGTATTTT TRBV11-2 many TRBJ2-3 TRBD2
CASSRFDSANTGDLFF TGTGCCAGCAGCCGATTCGACTCAGCGAACACCGGGGATCTGTTTTTT TRBV11-2 NA TRBJ2-2 NA
CASSQGDRPYYEQYF TGCGCCAGCAGCCAAGGCGACAGGCCATACTACGAGCAGTACTTC TRBV4-1 NA TRBJ2-7 NA
CASSTSPNTGSNYGYTF TGTGCCAGTAGTACCTCTCCAAATACAGGGAGTAACTATGGCTACACCTTC TRBV19 NA TRBJ1-2 NA
CSAPGQGHGYTF TGCAGTGCACCAGGACAGGGGCATGGCTACACCTTC TRBV20-1 NA TRBJ1-2 TRBD1
CASSPSSGSYYEQYF TGTGCCAGCAGCCCCTCTAGCGGGAGCTACTACGAGCAGTACTTC TRBV9 NA TRBJ2-7 TRBD2
CASSLSRGPAGQYF TGTGCCAGCAGCTTAAGTCGAGGCCCGGCGGGGCAGTACTTC TRBV7-9 NA TRBJ2-7 NA
CASSFPGVHGYTF TGTGCCAGCAGTTTTCCGGGCGTCCATGGCTACACCTTC TRBV12-3/TRBV12-4 many TRBJ1-2 NA
CASSDLNNEQFF TGTGCCAGCAGTGACCTGAACAATGAGCAGTTCTTC TRBV2 many TRBJ2-1 NA
CASSLGQDLKKTYEQYF TGCGCCAGCAGCTTGGGGCAGGATTTAAAAAAAACCTACGAGCAGTACTTC TRBV5-1 many TRBJ2-7 NA
CAWSDWTATFNYGYTF TGTGCCTGGAGTGATTGGACAGCTACGTTTAACTATGGCTACACCTTC TRBV30 many TRBJ1-2 NA
CASSLTDRGGMNTEAFF TGTGCCAGCAGCTTAACCGACAGGGGGGGGATGAACACTGAAGCTTTCTTT TRBV7-9 many TRBJ1-1 TRBD1
CSARAVGQGAAEQYF TGCAGTGCTAGAGCGGTAGGACAGGGGGCAGCCGAGCAGTACTTC TRBV20-1 medium-sized TRBJ2-7 TRBD1
CASSDEGSTEAFF TGTGCCAGCAGTGACGAGGGGAGCACTGAAGCTTTCTTT TRBV6-4 many TRBJ1-1 NA
CASSFNRGETQYF TGTGCCAGCAGTTTTAACCGTGGGGAGACCCAGTACTTC TRBV27 NA TRBJ2-5 NA
CSASPTKLPQYTDTQYF TGCAGTGCTAGTCCCACCAAACTTCCACAATACACAGATACGCAGTATTTT TRBV20-1 many TRBJ2-3 NA
CASSPVEGNTGELFF TGTGCCAGCAGTCCCGTCGAGGGGAACACCGGGGAGCTGTTTTTT TRBV6-1 few TRBJ2-2 NA
CSAGRDTRTYSNQPQHF TGCAGTGCTGGCCGGGACACGAGGACCTATAGCAATCAGCCCCAGCATTTT TRBV20-1 many TRBJ1-5 NA
CASSAGGSYEQYF TGCGCCAGCAGTGCCGGCGGGAGCTACGAGCAGTACTTC TRBV10-1 many TRBJ2-7 TRBD2
CASSPNGYGYTF TGTGCCAGCAGTCCTAACGGGTATGGCTACACCTTC TRBV27 many TRBJ1-2 NA
CSARREGFSYNEQFF TGCAGTGCTAGGCGGGAGGGATTCTCCTACAATGAGCAGTTCTTC TRBV20-1 NA TRBJ2-1 TRBD2
CASSEEAFDTQYF TGTGCCAGCAGTGAAGAGGCTTTTGATACGCAGTATTTT TRBV2 many TRBJ2-3 NA
CSSSLTAGGLYEQYF TGTTCCAGCAGCTTAACGGCCGGGGGGTTGTACGAGCAGTACTTC TRBV7-2 NA TRBJ2-7 TRBD2
CASSSTYEQYF TGTGCCAGCAGCTCAACCTACGAGCAGTACTTC TRBV6-2/TRBV6-3 many TRBJ2-7 NA
CASSHKTGVQNTEAFF TGTGCCAGCTCACATAAGACAGGGGTCCAGAACACTGAAGCTTTCTTT TRBV18 NA TRBJ1-1 TRBD1
CAWSVGNQPQHF TGTGCCTGGAGTGTAGGGAATCAGCCCCAGCATTTT TRBV30 many TRBJ1-5 NA
CASSARLDSYEQYF TGTGCCAGCAGCGCCAGACTGGATTCCTACGAGCAGTACTTC TRBV9 NA TRBJ2-7 NA
CASSPTGDTDTQYF TGTGCCAGCAGCCCTACAGGAGACACAGATACGCAGTATTTT TRBV6-4 few TRBJ2-3 NA
CASRDGQGIGELSF TGTGCCAGTAGAGACGGACAGGGGATCGGGGAGCTGTCTTTT TRBV2 few TRBJ2-2 TRBD1
CATSRSRLVDSTDTQYF TGTGCCACCAGCAGATCAAGACTAGTCGATAGCACAGATACGCAGTATTTT TRBV15 NA TRBJ2-3 NA
CASSLHHSRGSTDTQYF TGCGCCAGCAGCTTGCATCATAGCAGAGGGAGCACAGATACGCAGTATTTT TRBV5-1 NA TRBJ2-3 NA
CASSSPWGSLWDEQFF TGTGCCAGCAGTTCTCCCTGGGGGTCGCTTTGGGATGAGCAGTTCTTC TRBV12-3/TRBV12-4 many TRBJ2-1 NA
CAISEPGQGGYEQYF TGTGCCATCAGTGAACCGGGACAGGGGGGATACGAGCAGTACTTC TRBV10-3 many TRBJ2-7 TRBD1
CASSLLAGGTGELFF TGCGCCAGCAGCTTACTAGCGGGAGGAACCGGGGAGCTGTTTTTT TRBV5-1 many TRBJ2-2 TRBD2
CASSPLAGAGNEQFF TGTGCCAGCAGCCCCCTAGCGGGGGCCGGCAATGAGCAGTTCTTC TRBV7-3 many TRBJ2-1 TRBD2
CASSGDQSNTEAFF TGCGCCAGCAGTGGAGACCAGTCGAACACTGAAGCTTTCTTT TRBV10-1 many TRBJ1-1 NA
CASRNREKGEKLFF TGTGCCAGCAGGAACAGGGAGAAAGGTGAAAAACTGTTTTTT TRBV7-2 NA TRBJ1-4 NA